The rows below give T cell receptor beta chains drawn from one sample of a study of blood T cell repertoires in COVID-19. Profiled with immunoSEQ multiplex PCR; TCRdb holds only in-frame clones, not every one. The sample yields 200,000 to 250,000 clones, 82% seen once. The sequencing sample was made of PBMCs or T cells enriched from blood (not recorded which). These receptors came from a woman aged 60-75 years who had recovered from COVID-19. The CDR3 runs from the conserved cysteine through the conserved F or W. Fields, in order: CDR3 DNA, CDR3 protein, J gene, D gene, V gene, clone size, CDR3 length. D genes are given only for firm matches. Size values are once, few and many counts, or a class for expanded clones, and some rows have none.

TGTGCCAGCAGTTATGCGACAGGTGTTGCCGAGCAGTACTTC,CASSYATGVAEQYF,TRBJ2-7,.,TRBV27,.,14
TGTGCCAGTAGTCGCCAGGGGAACAACTATGGCTACACCTTC,CASSRQGNNYGYTF,TRBJ1-2,.,TRBV19,.,14
TGTGCCAGCAGCCGTGGGACTAGCGGGAAAGATACGCAGTATTTT,CASSRGTSGKDTQYF,TRBJ2-3,TRBD2,TRBV13,many,15
TGTGCCACCAGTGGAGACCCACGGGCGGGCAATGAGCAGTTCTTC,CATSGDPRAGNEQFF,TRBJ2-1,.,TRBV24-1,.,15
TGCGCCAGCAGCTTGGTTTTGTCAGGGTTTGGCTACACCTTC,CASSLVLSGFGYTF,TRBJ1-2,.,TRBV5-1,few,14
TGTGCCAGCAGCTTAGAGGCAGGGGCGGCGACCGGGGAGCTGTTTTTT,CASSLEAGAATGELFF,TRBJ2-2,.,TRBV11-2,.,16
TGCGCCAGCAGTGATGGCAGAAACTATGGCTACACCTTC,CASSDGRNYGYTF,TRBJ1-2,.,TRBV10-2,.,13
TGTGCCAGTGCCGGGACAGGAGGCAATCAGCCCCAGCATTTT,CASAGTGGNQPQHF,TRBJ1-5,TRBD1,TRBV19,.,14
TGCGCCAGCAGCTCGGACACCTTGAACACTGAAGCTTTCTTT,CASSSDTLNTEAFF,TRBJ1-1,.,TRBV5-1,.,14
TGCGCCAGCATCTGGGGGGTAGCCGGGGAGCTGTTTTTT,CASIWGVAGELFF,TRBJ2-2,.,TRBV10-2,.,13
TGTGCCAGCAGCCTCTCCGGGAGTATAACTACCGGGGAGCTGTTTTTT,CASSLSGSITTGELFF,TRBJ2-2,.,TRBV7-8,.,16
TGTGCCAGCAGTTCCCCCCGGACTAGCGGACGTTCCTACAATGAGCAGTTCTTC,CASSSPRTSGRSYNEQFF,TRBJ2-1,TRBD2,TRBV2,.,18
TGTGCCAGCAGCCGACAGGGATCCTACGAGCAGTACTTC,CASSRQGSYEQYF,TRBJ2-7,TRBD1,TRBV14,few,13
TGCGCCAGCAGCTTGGACGGGGGATTGCAGCAGTACTTC,CASSLDGGLQQYF,TRBJ2-7,.,TRBV5-1,.,13
TGCGCCAGCAGCTTGCGACAGGGAAAGAACGAGCAGTACTTC,CASSLRQGKNEQYF,TRBJ2-7,TRBD1,TRBV5-1,.,14
TGCAGTGCCGAGCGGCCGGAGACCCAGTACTTC,CSAERPETQYF,TRBJ2-5,.,TRBV20-1,.,11
TGTGCCAGCAGTGAAGACAGCTCAGCTAACTATGGCTACACCTTC,CASSEDSSANYGYTF,TRBJ1-2,.,TRBV6-4,once,15
TGCGCCAGCAGCTCTCTATCCTCCTCAACGAACACCGGGGAGCTGTTTTTT,CASSSLSSSTNTGELFF,TRBJ2-2,.,TRBV5-1,.,17
TGTGCCAGCAGCCAAGATTGGGCAGAGGGCTACACCTTC,CASSQDWAEGYTF,TRBJ1-2,.,TRBV3-1/TRBV3-2,.,13
TGTGCCATCAGTGCGGGAGAGACCCAGTACTTC,CAISAGETQYF,TRBJ2-5,.,TRBV10-3,.,11
TGCGCCAGCGCCTCCGGTAGCGGTTACAATGAGCAGTTCTTC,CASASGSGYNEQFF,TRBJ2-1,.,TRBV5-1,once,14
TGTGCCAGCAGCCTTACTAGCGTTCAGCCCCAGCATTTT,CASSLTSVQPQHF,TRBJ1-5,.,TRBV7-6,.,13
TGTGCCAGCAGTGAAGCTGTTTTAGAAAAACTGTTTTTT,CASSEAVLEKLFF,TRBJ1-4,.,TRBV6-1,few,13
TGTGCCAGCTCACCCAGGCGTGACAGGAGAGCTACCTCTGAAGCTTTCTTT,CASSPRRDRRATSEAFF,TRBJ1-1,.,TRBV18,.,17
TGCAGCGTTGAACCGGGACAGGCGCCTAACTATGGCTACACCTTC,CSVEPGQAPNYGYTF,TRBJ1-2,TRBD1,TRBV29-1,.,15
TGTGCCAGTAGTTACCTGGGACAGGGACTACATGAGCAGTTCTTC,CASSYLGQGLHEQFF,TRBJ2-1,TRBD1,TRBV19,.,15
TGTGCCAGCAGCTTTCCTGTTAGCGGGTCGAACACCGGGGAGCTGTTTTTT,CASSFPVSGSNTGELFF,TRBJ2-2,TRBD2,TRBV5-6,few,17
TGTGCCAGCACCAGGGGGGAAGGGAACACTGAAGCTTTCTTT,CASTRGEGNTEAFF,TRBJ1-1,TRBD1,TRBV2,.,14
TGTGCCACCAGTTCAGGGTCCAGGGAAGAGACCCAGTACTTC,CATSSGSREETQYF,TRBJ2-5,.,TRBV24-1,.,14
TGTGCCAGTAGTCGAGGCGGGACTTTAACCTACGAGCAGTACTTC,CASSRGGTLTYEQYF,TRBJ2-7,.,TRBV19,.,15
TGTGCCAGCAGTTCCCCCAGCGGGGAAATACAAGAGACCCAGTACTTC,CASSSPSGEIQETQYF,TRBJ2-5,TRBD2,TRBV6-5,.,16
TGTGCCAGCAGCAAAGGACAGGCCGCGGGAACCGGGGAGCTGTTTTTT,CASSKGQAAGTGELFF,TRBJ2-2,.,TRBV7-3,.,16
TGTGCCAGCAGTCCCTACACCGGGGAGCTGTTTTTT,CASSPYTGELFF,TRBJ2-2,.,TRBV12-3/TRBV12-4,.,12
TGCAGTGCTAGTAAAGGCAGGGAAATTAACACCATATATTTT,CSASKGREINTIYF,TRBJ1-3,.,TRBV20-1,.,14
TGCGGCGCCGGGGGGGGCCCCACAGATACGCAGTATTTT,CGAGGGPTDTQYF,TRBJ2-3,TRBD2,TRBV4-1,.,13
TGTGCCAGCAGCTTAGCTAGGGGAGGCACTGAAGCTTTCTTT,CASSLARGGTEAFF,TRBJ1-1,.,TRBV7-9,.,14
TGTGCCAGCAGCCAAGATCCACAAGAAACCGGGGAGCTGTTTTTT,CASSQDPQETGELFF,TRBJ2-2,.,TRBV4-2,.,15
TGTGCCAGCAGCAACGGGGACAGGGGGGAAGGGGACACTGAAGCTTTCTTT,CASSNGDRGEGDTEAFF,TRBJ1-1,.,TRBV21-1,.,17
TGTGCCAGCAGCTGGGACAGTCGGAATTCACCCCTCCACTTT,CASSWDSRNSPLHF,TRBJ1-6,TRBD1,TRBV6-5,.,14
TGCGCCAGCAGCTCGACAGCCGAGAGGTCGCGGGGCTACACCTTC,CASSSTAERSRGYTF,TRBJ1-2,.,TRBV5-1,.,15
TGTGCCAGCAGTTCCCATAGCAATCAGCCCCAGCATTTT,CASSSHSNQPQHF,TRBJ1-5,.,TRBV28,.,13
TGCAGCGTTGGGACAGGAGGGAACACTGAAGCTTTCTTT,CSVGTGGNTEAFF,TRBJ1-1,TRBD1,TRBV29-1,many,13
TGTGCCAGCAGTTACTCTACGGGACACCTCAACTATGGCTACACCTTC,CASSYSTGHLNYGYTF,TRBJ1-2,.,TRBV6-5,.,16
TGTGCCAGCAGCAAGACAGGGCTCTCTGGAAACACCATATATTTT,CASSKTGLSGNTIYF,TRBJ1-3,.,TRBV21-1,once,15
TGCGCCAGCAGCCAGGGTTTACAGGGTTCCCGAGGACGCGCTTTCTTT,CASSQGLQGSRGRAFF,TRBJ1-1,.,TRBV4-3,.,16
TGCGCCAGCAGCTTGTCCGGACAGGGGGCATCTAACACTGAAGCTTTCTTT,CASSLSGQGASNTEAFF,TRBJ1-1,TRBD1,TRBV5-1,.,17
TGTGCCAGCAGTTTACGACAGGGTTCTAACTATGGCTACACCTTC,CASSLRQGSNYGYTF,TRBJ1-2,TRBD1,TRBV27,.,15
TGTGCCAGCAGAACAGGGGGCTCCTACGAGCAGTACTTC,CASRTGGSYEQYF,TRBJ2-7,TRBD1,TRBV27,few,13
TGTGCTAGTGGTCCGGGACAGGGGGTCTCTGGAAACACCATATATTTT,CASGPGQGVSGNTIYF,TRBJ1-3,TRBD1,TRBV12-5,once,16
TGTGCCAGCAGTCATGTACTATACAATGAGCAGTTCTTC,CASSHVLYNEQFF,TRBJ2-1,.,TRBV12-3/TRBV12-4,.,13
TGCGCCAGCAGCTTGGACAGCATCTCCTACGAGCAGTACTTC,CASSLDSISYEQYF,TRBJ2-7,.,TRBV5-1,.,14
TGTGCCAGCAGCGTCGATATTGCGGATACGCAGTATTTT,CASSVDIADTQYF,TRBJ2-3,.,TRBV9,.,13
TGCAGCGGACAAAACACTGAAGCTTTCTTT,CSGQNTEAFF,TRBJ1-1,.,TRBV29-1,.,10
TGCGCCAGCAGTGAATATAGGACTAGCGGCCCCACAGATACGCAGTATTTT,CASSEYRTSGPTDTQYF,TRBJ2-3,TRBD2,TRBV10-2,.,17